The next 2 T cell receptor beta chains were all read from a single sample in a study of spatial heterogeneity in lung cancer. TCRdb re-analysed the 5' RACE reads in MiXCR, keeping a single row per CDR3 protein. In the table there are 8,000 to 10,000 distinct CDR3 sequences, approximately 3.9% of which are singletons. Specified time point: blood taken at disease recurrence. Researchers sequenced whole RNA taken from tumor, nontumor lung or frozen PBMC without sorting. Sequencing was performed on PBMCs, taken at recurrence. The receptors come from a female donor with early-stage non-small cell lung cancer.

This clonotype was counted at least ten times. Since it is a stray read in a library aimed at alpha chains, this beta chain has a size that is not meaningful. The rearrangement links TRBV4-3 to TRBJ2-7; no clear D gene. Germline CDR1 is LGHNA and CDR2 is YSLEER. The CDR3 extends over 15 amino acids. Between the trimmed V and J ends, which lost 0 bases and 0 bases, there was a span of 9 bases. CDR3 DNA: TGCGCCAGCAGCCAAGACGTAGGTATCTCCTACGAGCAGTACTTC. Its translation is CASSQDVGISYEQYF.

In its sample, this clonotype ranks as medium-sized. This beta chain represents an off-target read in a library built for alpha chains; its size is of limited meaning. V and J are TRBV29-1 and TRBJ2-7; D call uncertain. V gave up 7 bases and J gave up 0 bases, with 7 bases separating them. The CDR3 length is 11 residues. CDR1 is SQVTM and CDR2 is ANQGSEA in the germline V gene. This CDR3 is CSARSSYEQYF. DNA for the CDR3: TGCAGCGCCAGGAGCTCCTACGAGCAGTACTTC.